Listed below are T cell receptor beta chains from one sample, sequenced in a study of blood T cell repertoires in COVID-19. Libraries were prepared by immunoSEQ multiplex PCR; TCRdb keeps only in-frame clonotypes and omits some of them. The sample has more than 150,000 clones, about nine tenths seen once. Material for sequencing was peripheral blood. The source of these receptors is a man aged 65-85 years with active or convalescent COVID-19. The CDR3 runs from the conserved cysteine through the conserved F or W. A D gene is named only where the DNA matches it firmly. The size entry is marked missing in some rows and otherwise reads once, few, many or a size class.

CDR3nt | CDR3aa | j_gene | d_gene | v_gene | abundance
TGTGCCAGCAGTTCAGCGGGACAGGTGAAAAATGAAAAACTGTTTTTT | CASSSAGQVKNEKLFF | TRBJ1-4 | TRBD1 | TRBV28 | -
TGCGCCAGCAGCCAAGATCAGGGGTCAACTAATGAAAAACTGTTTTTT | CASSQDQGSTNEKLFF | TRBJ1-4 | - | TRBV4-3 | -
TGTGCCAGCAGCTTGGACAGTGGGGAAAGTTCACCCCTCCACTTT | CASSLDSGESSPLHF | TRBJ1-6 | - | TRBV6-5 | -
TGTGCCAGCAGCTTAGGAAGGGGGACAGGCACCTACAATGAGCAGTTCTTC | CASSLGRGTGTYNEQFF | TRBJ2-1 | TRBD1 | TRBV11-2 | once
TGTGCCAGCAGCCGCGGACAGGTCTATGGCTACACCTTC | CASSRGQVYGYTF | TRBJ1-2 | TRBD1 | TRBV6-5 | -
TGTGCCAGTGCCGAGTACAATGAGCAGTTCTTC | CASAEYNEQFF | TRBJ2-1 | - | TRBV2 | -
TGTGCCAGCAGCTTCGGACATGACCTCTCCTACGAGCAGTACTTC | CASSFGHDLSYEQYF | TRBJ2-7 | - | TRBV7-9 | -
TGTGCCTGGAGTGTAGGAGCAGGGGGTGGGCTGGGCAATCAGCCCCAGCATTTT | CAWSVGAGGGLGNQPQHF | TRBJ1-5 | TRBD1 | TRBV30 | -
TGTGCTAGTGGATTCCCTACAGGGATGGAGCAGTTCTTC | CASGFPTGMEQFF | TRBJ2-1 | - | TRBV12-5 | few
TGTGCCAGCAGAGGGACAGGAGGTGGGGAGCAGTACTTC | CASRGTGGGEQYF | TRBJ2-7 | TRBD1 | TRBV9 | -
TGCGCCAGCAGCTTGCTGGACAGGGATCAAGAGACCCAGTACTTC | CASSLLDRDQETQYF | TRBJ2-5 | TRBD1 | TRBV5-1 | -
TGTGCCAGCACCCCCCCAGCAACTAATGAAAAACTGTTTTTT | CASTPPATNEKLFF | TRBJ1-4 | - | TRBV5-8 | -
TGTGCCAGCAGCACCCGCGAGGGTTGGCCCGGGGAGCTGTTTTTT | CASSTREGWPGELFF | TRBJ2-2 | - | TRBV9 | few
TGTGCCAGCAGCCCGGACTCCTATGGCTACACCTTC | CASSPDSYGYTF | TRBJ1-2 | - | TRBV3-1/TRBV3-2 | -